The sequence of this T cell receptor beta chain was determined in a study of radiation and T cells in renal cell carcinoma. As for time point: blood 4 weeks post-SBRT, at nephrectomy. Treatment meaning: 15 Gy SBRT to primary tumor, nephrectomy 4 weeks later. V dropped 4 bases and J dropped 0 bases, with 19 bases sitting between them. Germline CDR1 and CDR2: SGHTA and FQGTGA. CDR3 length: 19 residues. Some clones are missing from TCRdb's copy, which holds only in-frame ones; the method was immunoSEQ multiplex PCR. The sample consists of about 170,000 clones, about 88% of them appearing once. This clonotype originated in a woman in her forties or fifties with renal cell carcinoma. V gene TRBV7-3 combines with J gene TRBJ2-6, with D maybe TRBD2 (6 bases). The material was blood, obtained from a patient whose treatment included radiotherapy and nephrectomy. CDR3 residues: CASSWTGRPGGSGANVLTF. The CDR3 DNA reads as TGTGCCAGCAGCTGGACCGGGCGCCCCGGGGGCTCTGGGGCCAACGTCCTGACTTTC.